Here is one T cell receptor beta chain with its context. The target antigen is unknown. The record originates from a study of a mutant IDH1 vaccine in newly diagnosed glioma. Study information: Mean patient age was around 40 years; 62.5% were male and approximately 40% female. Previous care, which was radiotherapy, temozolomide, or both, most often involved both.

Germline V CDR1 and CDR2: LGHNA, YNFKEQ. This CDR3 spans 15 amino acids. The J segment lost 4 bases and the V segment lost 1 base, leaving 4 bases of the junction unmatched. Time point specified: week 11, during vaccination. It was 300 ug of mutant IDH1 20-mer peptide that made up each vaccine dose, given with topical imiquimod. Overall study results and limits: Changes in top peripheral clonotypes did not appear linked to pseudoprogression. The occurrence of vaccine-induced immune responses was seen in 80% to 95% of patients.

Using immunoSEQ multiplex PCR, the repertoire was profiled, and TCRdb retains in-frame clones only, with some absent. This table has under 150,000 clones, 75% to 90% appearing once. The TCR was taken from a woman aged 45-65 years with glioma. Here the sequenced sample was PBMCs, taken from a glioma patient whose treatment included an IDH1 peptide vaccine. V and J are TRBV4-2 and TRBJ2-1; TRBD2 agrees at 7 bases. CDR3 sequence: CASSQGISGYNEQFF. The CDR3 nucleotides read TGTGCCAGCAGCCAAGGGATTAGCGGGTACAATGAGCAGTTCTTC.